This T cell receptor beta chain emerged from a study of T cell changes during pregnancy in multiple sclerosis. Data came from immunoSEQ multiplex PCR; TCRdb stores just in-frame clones and leaves some out. The sample yields more than 10,000 clones, roughly 88% seen once. The V segment lost 3 bases and the J segment 4 bases; nucleotides outside the gene matches: 14. CDR3 length: 17 amino acids. The germline V gene has CDR1 SGHTA and CDR2 FQGNSA. This sequence was found in a female donor in good health, enrolled as a control in a pregnancy study. The chain carries TRBV7-2 and TRBJ2-7; 8 nucleotides line up with TRBD2. The sample was CD8+ T cells from peripheral blood mononuclear cells, taken in the second trimester of pregnancy. The CDR3 loop reads CASSFLRHSGAPYEQYF. The CDR3 DNA follows: TGTGCCAGCAGCTTTCTACGTCATAGCGGGGCTCCATACGAGCAGTACTTC.